The present entry profiles one T cell receptor beta chain with its context. The sample comes from a study of blood T cell repertoires in COVID-19. In the study overall: T cells, B-cell-depleted T cells, or PBMCs supplied cDNA or gDNA.

Authors' analysis steps: Estimated nucleated cell counts came from reference gene primer amplification. TCRdb keeps only in-frame clones here, not all; method: immunoSEQ multiplex PCR. For V, J and clone size, that table is used; D and trimming come from the DNA. The table includes hundreds of thousands of clones, around nine tenths detected once. Trimming at V came to 6 bases and at J to 1 base, leaving 9 bases not matched to a gene. Germline-derived CDR1 and CDR2 are MRHNA and SNTAGT. The CDR3 contains 16 residues. This chain joins TRBV6-4 and TRBJ2-3, with 8 bases that match TRBD2. Sequencing used peripheral blood. This TCR was sampled from a man older than 75 with acute or convalescent COVID-19. CDR3 in DNA: TGTGCCAGCAGCCGGGAGGGGGAGACTGGCACAGATACGCAGTATTTT. It codes for CASSREGETGTDTQYF.